This TCR beta chain is from a study of T cells after yellow fever vaccination. Study details: The fractions with low cell numbers were processed using SMART-Seq v4 Ultra Low Input. Regarding the study as a whole: Clonotype sharing between CD4 and CD8 compartments was small. Though it reached lower strength, the secondary response hit its peak faster, day 5 versus 15.

Notes on this clonotype: What it binds is not known.

They built TCR cDNA with 5'RACE template switching, a step that put in a universal primer site and UMIs. TCRdb fed the 5' RACE reads into MiXCR, producing one record per CDR3 protein. The table records some 550,000 distinct CDR3 sequences, less than 20% of them present only once. Per the germline V gene, CDR1 is SGHVS and CDR2 is FNYEAQ. The CDR3 totals 15 residues. Deletions cut 2 bases from V and 5 bases from J, with 10 bases between. This sample comprised PBMCs, obtained 15 days after the yellow fever booster vaccination. V and J are TRBV7-6 and TRBJ1-6; D gene unclear. This receptor was taken from a man aged 25-45 years who received the YFV17D yellow fever vaccine. The CDR3 reads CASSLKLRDNSPLHF. In DNA form, the CDR3 reads TGTGCCAGCAGCTTAAAGTTGAGGGATAATTCACCCCTCCACTTT. The full variable domain, rest sourced from reference TRBV7-6 and TRBJ1-6, is GAGVSQSPRYKVTKRGQDVALRCDPISGHVSLYWYRQALGQGPEFLTYFNYEAQQDKSGLPNDRFSAERPEGSISTLTIQRTEQRDSAMYRCASSLKLRDNSPLHFGNGTRLTVT.